The rows below give T cell receptor beta chains drawn from one sample of a study of blood T cells in healthy people across ages. TCRdb independently ran MiXCR on the 5' RACE reads; one entry per CDR3 protein. This table holds some 730,000 distinct CDR3 sequences, 22% found once. The sample comprised blood. All receptors derive from a man aged 70 or older in good health. The CDR3 runs from the conserved cysteine through the conserved F or W. Fields, in order: clone size, V gene, J gene, CDR3 protein. Rows may omit the clone size; those that give it use once, few, many or a size class.

few	TRBV20-1	TRBJ2-3	CSAGGVAGFTDTQYF
.	TRBV7-9	TRBJ2-3	CASSIGGIADTQYF
.	TRBV5-1	TRBJ1-6	CASSLTGGASPNSPLHF
.	TRBV7-6	TRBJ2-1	CASSAQAYNEQFF
.	TRBV6-5	.	CASRTGSGEQFF
.	TRBV6-1	TRBJ2-3	CASSVVCGSTDTQYF
few	TRBV5-1	TRBJ1-2	CASSLEVGQVYGYTF
.	TRBV18	TRBJ2-1	CASSSITSNNEQFF
.	TRBV19	TRBJ1-5	CASQLISGGDQPQHF
.	TRBV29-1	TRBJ2-2	CSVAKNTGELFF
few	TRBV29-1	TRBJ1-2	CSVDGVMDGYGYTF
.	TRBV11-2	TRBJ2-1	CASSFLANSPYNEQFF
.	TRBV5-5	TRBJ1-2	CASSSGPPSAGYTF
few	TRBV7-3	TRBJ2-3	CASSLVSGKADTQYF
few	TRBV5-1	TRBJ2-6	CASRPTGVISGANVLTF
few	TRBV6-2/TRBV6-3	TRBJ2-1	CASSYSASGGYNEQFF
.	TRBV6-6	TRBJ2-2	CASSPERGGDGELFF
.	TRBV7-2	TRBJ1-4	CASSLWQLATNEKLFF
many	TRBV4-1	TRBJ2-3	CASSQDRGQGGDTQYF
few	TRBV6-5	.	CASRKLEVYEQFF
.	TRBV7-3	TRBJ2-1	CASSLGGFALAGWYNEQFF
.	TRBV3-1	TRBJ1-2	CASSQGYIGYTF
.	TRBV12-3/TRBV12-4	TRBJ1-1	CASSFNPQAQVGGEGTEAFF
.	TRBV29-1	TRBJ1-4	CSVGVRLATNEKLFF
.	TRBV9	TRBJ2-3	CASSAGRMATDAQYF
.	TRBV6-5	TRBJ2-1	CASTRTSPAYNEQFF
few	TRBV9	TRBJ2-5	CASSVGLGRGVQETQYF
few	TRBV27	TRBJ2-1	CASSFRLDSNEQFF
.	TRBV12-3/TRBV12-4	TRBJ1-2	CASSPTGPRGYTF
few	TRBV5-1	TRBJ2-1	CASSGRVHNEQFF
few	TRBV6-1	TRBJ2-3	CASSEVGQGPTDTQYF
.	TRBV28	TRBJ1-2	CASNSLPSLGYGYTF
.	TRBV6-1	TRBJ2-5	CASMDTGTRETQYF
.	TRBV9	TRBJ2-3	CASRRLGRGGTDTQYF
.	TRBV20-1	TRBJ1-4	CSAGGGGPNEKLFF
.	TRBV25-1	TRBJ2-2	CASSGPGFRGELFF
.	TRBV4-1	TRBJ2-3	CASSQAEGDTQYF
.	TRBV27	TRBJ2-1	CASSLNRVSDEQFF
few	TRBV7-2	TRBJ1-2	CASSLGIGTGNGYTF
.	TRBV10-3	.	CAISYSLGGGWNEQFF
.	TRBV20-1	.	CSADLTDTQHF
.	TRBV12-3/TRBV12-4	.	CASSPTGSTYNEQFF
few	TRBV27	TRBJ1-1	CASRPDRMNTEAFF
.	TRBV5-1	.	CASSLVWDEQFF
many	TRBV6-2/TRBV6-3	TRBJ2-1	CASRRQGNRNEQFF
.	TRBV7-2	TRBJ2-5	CASSLVATSGAQETQYF
few	TRBV9	TRBJ2-3	CASSVGKGGGYTDTQYF
.	TRBV7-2	TRBJ2-7	CASSPGTFEQYF
.	TRBV20-1	TRBJ1-2	CSARDRTGANYGYTF
.	TRBV4-1	TRBJ1-5	CASSQDSRESQPQHF
few	TRBV28	TRBJ2-1	CASSPPPGQGYNEQFF
.	TRBV5-1	.	CASSLLAGGPQNNEQFF
once	TRBV5-1	TRBJ2-1	CASSLGRGGNNEQFF
once	TRBV2	TRBJ2-1	CASRAGTYNEQFF
.	TRBV28	TRBJ2-4	CASREPSLAKNIQYF